This TCR beta chain was documented in a study of tissue T cells after allogeneic stem cell transplantation. Specified time point: mouse harvest day 7 after allogeneic transplant. The graft held 10^6 splenic CD5+ T cells and 10^7 T-cell-depleted bone marrow cells. Mice had MHC-mismatched B6 into BALB/c GVHD, sampled day 7 or 14. Profiled with immunoSEQ multiplex PCR; TCRdb holds only in-frame clones, not every one. The sample records some 5,700 clones, 45% to 55% being singletons. The study's findings and limits: Anatomically similar tissues had similar TCR repertoires within each patient. Blood and spleen captured only part of the tissue TCR repertoire.

Comments on this clone: The target antigen is unknown. Gene labels here are mouse ones.

The sample was gut tissue. This receptor was identified in a female BALB/c mouse given C57BL/6 T cells with graft-versus-host disease after an allogeneic hematopoietic cell transplant.

The CDR3 here is CASSEGGHTEVFF. The CDR3 bases that were read are TGTGCCAGCAGTGAAGGCGGACACACAGAAGTCTTC. The chain recombines TRBV13-3 with TRBJ1-1; D is uncertain. Sequencing ends 1 residue short of the CDR3 end; the germline J gene provides the rest. V was cut by 2 bases and J by 3 bases, with 8 bases left in between. The CDR3 runs 13 residues. Germline V gene data show CDR1 as NNHDY and CDR2 as SYVADS.